This TCR beta chain was documented in a study of T cell responses to AZD1222 COVID-19 vaccine. V dropped 0 bases and J dropped 3; count of bases not matched to a gene: 8. Germline V CDR1 and CDR2: LGHNA, YSLEER. The CDR3 is made up of 16 amino acids. Assay: immunoSEQ multiplex PCR; the TCRdb copy retains only in-frame clones and omits some. The sample has approximately 94,000 clones; around nine tenths are singletons. The TCR sequence derives from an adult in good health. The J gene is TRBJ2-7, the V gene TRBV4-3; 7 nucleotides agree with TRBD2. The starting material was peripheral blood, obtained on day 0 of AZD1222 vaccination. As DNA, the CDR3 is TGCGCCAGCAGCCAAGAACCCAGCGGGACTGGCTACGAGCAGTACTTC. Its translation is CASSQEPSGTGYEQYF.